The rows below give T cell receptor beta chains drawn from one sample of a study of T cells in Graves' hyperthyroidism and ophthalmopathy. TCRdb re-analysed the multiplex PCR reads in MiXCR, keeping a single row per CDR3 protein. The data contain approximately 500,000 distinct CDR3 sequences, around 45% of them seen just once; the ten biggest clones take up 7.5% to 8.5%. Sequenced material: peripheral blood or thyroid tissue (not recorded which). The receptors derive from a woman aged 18-35 years with Graves' hyperthyroidism. Both conserved end residues are part of each CDR3. Fields, in order: D gene, CDR3 length, clone size, V gene, J gene, CDR3 DNA, CDR3 protein. D genes are given only for firm matches. Only some rows state a clone size, as once, few, many or a class for expanded clones.

>-|11|-|TRBV2|TRBJ2-5
TGTGCCAGCAGTGTTGGTGTGACCCAGTACTTC
CASSVGVTQYF
>-|14|-|TRBV2|TRBJ1-6
TGTACCAGCAGAGACTTTATGGGGAATTCACCCCTCCACTTT
CTSRDFMGNSPLHF
>TRBD2|12|few|TRBV20-1|TRBJ2-1
TGCAGTGCTGGGACTAGCGGCAATGAGCAGTTCTTC
CSAGTSGNEQFF
>-|11|many|TRBV7-8|TRBJ1-2
TGTGCCAGCAGCCCCGTGGGGGGCTACACCTTC
CASSPVGGYTF
>TRBD1|15|many|TRBV19|TRBJ1-1
TGTGCCAGTGTAGAGGGGTTGGACAGGGACACTGAAGCTTTCTTT
CASVEGLDRDTEAFF
>-|15|many|TRBV6-9|TRBJ2-7
TGTGCCAGCAGTTTAATCGTCAGGGTGGTTAACGAGCAGTACTTC
CASSLIVRVVNEQYF
>-|15|few|TRBV7-6|TRBJ2-7
TGTGCCAGCAGCTTAGGGACAGCGTTATCCTACGAGCAGTACTTC
CASSLGTALSYEQYF
>-|14|few|TRBV10-3|TRBJ2-7
TGTGCCATCAGTGAGCAAGCGGAACTCTACGAGCAGTACTTC
CAISEQAELYEQYF
>-|15|many|TRBV5-5|TRBJ1-5
TGTGCCAGCAGCTTGTTGCCGTATAGCAATCAGCCCCAGCATTTT
CASSLLPYSNQPQHF
>-|16|-|TRBV7-2|TRBJ2-1
TGTGCCAGCAGCTTAGGCCGGGGGCTACTCGGCAATGAGCAGTTCTTC
CASSLGRGLLGNEQFF
>-|14|many|TRBV6-5|TRBJ1-1
TGTGCCAGCAGTTGGGGGTGGGCGGACACTGAAGCTTTCTTT
CASSWGWADTEAFF
>-|14|many|TRBV20-1|TRBJ1-5
TGCAGTTCCGGGCGGGGACATAGCAATCAGCCCCAGCATTTT
CSSGRGHSNQPQHF
>-|14|-|TRBV7-2|TRBJ2-2
TGTGCCAGCAGCAGGGGGGACGAGACCGGGGAGCTGTTTTTT
CASSRGDETGELFF
>-|14|few|TRBV6-5|TRBJ1-1
TGTGCCAGCAGTTACGCGTACAGGAACACTGAAGCTTTCTTT
CASSYAYRNTEAFF
>TRBD1|16|many|TRBV12-3/TRBV12-4|TRBJ2-7
TGTGCCAGCAGTTTTCGATTGGGGACAGGGCGCGACGAGCAGTACTTC
CASSFRLGTGRDEQYF
>TRBD2|14|few|TRBV7-2|TRBJ2-5
TGTGCCAGCAGCCCTACTAGCGTAACAGAGGCCCAGTACTTC
CASSPTSVTEAQYF
>-|16|-|TRBV10-2|TRBJ1-3
TGCGCCACCAGTGAGTCGGCGCTAAAACCTGGAAACACCATATATTTT
CATSESALKPGNTIYF
>-|11|-|TRBV27|TRBJ2-7
TGTGCCAGCAGTGGCCCCTTGGAGCAGTACTTC
CASSGPLEQYF
>-|13|-|TRBV11-3|TRBJ2-7
TGTGCCAGCAGAGGCAGCAGGGTGTACGAGCAGTACTTC
CASRGSRVYEQYF
>TRBD1|11|-|TRBV14|TRBJ1-2
TGTGCCAGCAGCCCCGGACAGGGATACACCTTC
CASSPGQGYTF
>TRBD1|17|many|TRBV11-2|TRBJ2-7
TGTGCCAGCAGCTTGACTAGGGGGACAGGGCGTGCCTACGAGCAGTACTTC
CASSLTRGTGRAYEQYF
>-|13|-|TRBV30|TRBJ1-5
TGTGCCTGGAGTGTAACCGGCAATCAGCCCCAGCATTTT
CAWSVTGNQPQHF
>TRBD2|16|-|TRBV5-1|TRBJ2-2
TGCGCCAGCCGAAGGCAAGCGGGAGCAAACACCGGGGAGCTGTTTTTT
CASRRQAGANTGELFF
>-|11|once|TRBV5-4|TRBJ2-2
TGTGCCAGCAGCTTGGCCAGGGGGCTGTTTTTT
CASSLARGLFF
>TRBD1|15|many|TRBV2|TRBJ1-2
TGTGCCAGCAGTGAAAGGGACAGGGTACCTTATGGCTACACCTTC
CASSERDRVPYGYTF
>-|11|many|TRBV20-1|TRBJ2-7
TGCAGTGCTAGTTCCAACTACGAGCAGTACTTC
CSASSNYEQYF
>TRBD1|14|many|TRBV25-1|TRBJ2-7
TGTGCCAGCAGTGGCCGGACAGGGGGCCACGAGCAGTACTTC
CASSGRTGGHEQYF
>-|13|-|TRBV2|TRBJ2-1
TGTGCCAGCAGTTTTAATCGGTGGAATGAGCAGTTCTTC
CASSFNRWNEQFF
>-|15|many|TRBV6-1|TRBJ2-6
TGTGCCAGCGGACCTGGCTTCTCTGGGGCCAACGTCCTGACTTTC
CASGPGFSGANVLTF
>-|14|-|TRBV12-3/TRBV12-4|TRBJ2-2
TGTGCCAGCAGTTTATTACGGGGCGACGGGGAGCTGTTTTTT
CASSLLRGDGELFF
>TRBD2|16|-|TRBV7-8|TRBJ2-7
TGTGCCAGCAGCTTAGCAAGACTAGCGGGATGGTACGAGCAGTACTTC
CASSLARLAGWYEQYF
>-|12|-|TRBV7-8|TRBJ2-3
TGTGCCAGCAGCGCCCGGGTAGATACGCAGTATTTT
CASSARVDTQYF
>-|15|many|TRBV12-3/TRBV12-4|TRBJ2-2
TGTGCCAGCAGCCAATCGTCCCCGAACACCGGGGAGCTGTTTTTT
CASSQSSPNTGELFF
>TRBD2|17|-|TRBV24-1|TRBJ2-7
TGTGCCACCAGTGATTTTAGCATGACTAGCGGGAACTACGAGCAGTACTTC
CATSDFSMTSGNYEQYF
>-|15|many|TRBV4-2|TRBJ2-7
TGTGCCAGCAGCCAAGATGTAGGGAGTCCCTACGAGCAGTACTTC
CASSQDVGSPYEQYF
>TRBD1|15|many|TRBV20-1|TRBJ1-2
TGCAGTGCTAGAGAGACAGGGAGTTGGTCAGATGGCTACACCTTC
CSARETGSWSDGYTF
>TRBD1|16|-|TRBV7-3|TRBJ1-2
TGTGCCAGCAGCCGCGGGACAGGAAGCGAGGTATGGGGCTACACCTTC
CASSRGTGSEVWGYTF
>-|14|-|TRBV15|TRBJ2-3
TGTGCCACCAGCAGAGCCAGGGGAACAGATACGCAGTATTTT
CATSRARGTDTQYF
>-|16|many|TRBV20-1|TRBJ2-5
TGCAGTGCTAGGAGACCTGGGCGAGGGCGCGGTGAGACCCAGTACTTC
CSARRPGRGRGETQYF
>-|13|few|TRBV19|TRBJ1-1
TGTGCCACCCGATCTGTGTTGAACACTGAAGCTTTCTTT
CATRSVLNTEAFF
>TRBD1|14|few|TRBV12-3/TRBV12-4|TRBJ1-2
TGTGCCAGCAGTTTTGGACAGGGGGCTTCTGGCTACACCTTC
CASSFGQGASGYTF
>-|15|many|TRBV19|TRBJ1-1
TGTGCCAGTAACAAAGTGGGGGACATGGGAACTGAAGCTTTCTTT
CASNKVGDMGTEAFF
>-|13|many|TRBV6-5|TRBJ2-5
TGTGCCAGCAGTTATACCGCGGAAGAGACCCAGTACTTC
CASSYTAEETQYF
>-|18|many|TRBV20-1|TRBJ2-6
TGCAGTGCTAGAGATCCCTGGGGGAAGGGCTCTGGGGCCAACGTCCTGACTTTC
CSARDPWGKGSGANVLTF